The 30 T cell receptor beta chains in this list originate from one sample, sequenced in a study of T-cell reconstitution after alpha-beta-depleted transplantation in children. Unique molecular identifiers were used to barcode this TCRbeta library. TCRdb fed the PCR reads into MiXCR, producing one record per CDR3 protein. The sample has some 300,000 distinct CDR3 sequences; 10% are singletons. The material sequenced was PBMCs from the stem cell graft donor, taken from the stem cell graft. The origin of the receptors is a human donor who donated a stem cell graft to a child with acute lymphoblastic leukemia.

The chain carries TRBV5-1 and TRBJ2-3, with 11 bases identical to TRBD2. This CDR3 region has 16 residues. The germline V gene has CDR1 SGHRS and CDR2 YFSETQ. V gave up 4 bases and J gave up 2 bases; unmatched junction bases: 6. The CDR3 sequence is CASSARLAGPTDTQYF. In DNA, the CDR3 is TGCGCCAGCAGCGCCCGACTAGCGGGACCCACAGATACGCAGTATTTT.

This clonotype occurred a few times. The chain has TRBV12-3 or TRBV12-4 and TRBJ2-5; perhaps TRBD2 as D (6 bases). Trimming removed 6 bases from V and 3 bases from J, with 8 bases in between. The length of the CDR3 is 12 residues. The CDR3 sequence: CASRGGKETQYF. The DNA of the CDR3 is TGTGCCAGCAGGGGGGGAAAAGAGACCCAGTACTTC.

This clonotype was detected a few times. CDR3 DNA: TGCGCCAGCAGCCAGGGATTCGGGACTGCCGCCTACGAGCAGTACTTC. It is translated as CASSQGFGTAAYEQYF. The chain recombines TRBV4-1 with TRBJ2-7, with D possibly TRBD2 on 6 matching bases. The CDR3 spans 16 residues. The germline gives CDR1 MGHRA, CDR2 YSYEKL. The V gene lost 3 bases and the J gene lost 2 bases, with 17 bases spanning the gap.

The rearrangement links TRBV4-2 to TRBJ1-5, with D possibly TRBD1 on 5 matching bases. The CDR3 consists of 18 residues. V was cut by 4 bases and J by 0 bases, with 19 bases left in between. The germline CDR1 and CDR2 sequences are LGHNA and YNFKEQ. CDR3 DNA sequence: TGTGCCAGCAGCCCCGGACACCTAGCCCTGTCTAGCAATCAGCCCCAGCATTTT. Encoded protein: CASSPGHLALSSNQPQHF.

This clonotype was observed at least ten times. This chain links TRBV6-1 with TRBJ1-3; possibly TRBD1 for D (6 bases). This CDR3 region has 14 residues. CDR1 MNHNS and CDR2 SASEGT come from the germline V gene. Trimming removed 6 bases from V and 7 bases from J, with 16 bases in between. CDR3 coding DNA: TGTGCCAGCAGCTCCACAGGGTTCATCAACACCATATATTTT. Encoded protein: CASSSTGFINTIYF.

This clonotype was observed at least ten times. This chain uses TRBV2 with TRBJ2-1, with TRBD2 matching 7 bases. The length of the CDR3 is 15 residues. Germline CDR1 is SNHLY and CDR2 is FYNNEI. J lost 2 bases, V lost 6 bases, and 7 bases had no gene match. CDR3 in DNA: TGTGCCAGCAGCGAGAGCGGGGCCACCTACAATGAGCAGTTCTTC. Translated: CASSESGATYNEQFF.

The chain links TRBV9 to TRBJ1-1, with D perhaps TRBD1 (5 bases). Per the germline V gene, CDR1 is SGDLS and CDR2 is YYNGEE. The CDR3 sequence is 14 residues long. Trimming removed 3 bases at V and 4 bases at J, with 13 bases between. The CDR3 nucleotides are TGTGCCAGCAGCGCCCGGGGGGTCGGCACTGAAGCTTTCTTT. This gives the protein CASSARGVGTEAFF.

V is TRBV9 and J is TRBJ1-2, with D tentatively TRBD1 (6 bases). CDR3 length equals 14 residues. V gave up 2 bases and J gave up 4 bases, with 12 bases separating them. CDR1 is SGDLS and CDR2 is YYNGEE in the germline V gene. DNA for the CDR3: TGTGCCAGCAGCGTTACGCTGGACAGCTATGGCTACACCTTC. This sequence encodes CASSVTLDSYGYTF.

Only a few counts were recorded for this clonotype. The chain recombines TRBV9 with TRBJ2-5; D perhaps matches TRBD2 (6 bases). CDR1 is SGDLS, CDR2 YYNGEE, per germline. Trimming removed 0 bases from V and 4 bases from J, with 13 bases in between. This CDR3 spans 15 amino acids. CDR3 sequence: CASSVDDPGVETQYF. The CDR3 coding sequence is TGTGCCAGCAGCGTAGATGATCCGGGGGTAGAGACCCAGTACTTC.

The CDR3 region is CASSTGRIHQPQHF. CDR3 nucleotides: TGTGCCAGCAGTACCGGGAGGATTCATCAGCCCCAGCATTTT. The chain uses TRBV12-3 or TRBV12-4 and TRBJ1-5; D is ambiguous. Trimming cost V 5 bases and J 5 bases, with 13 bases left between them. The CDR3 covers 14 residues.

The table lists this clonotype with a few counts. The V and J genes are TRBV20-1 and TRBJ2-7, with 11 bases fitting TRBD1. CDR1 is DFQATT and CDR2 is SNEGSKA in the germline V gene (reference sequence). The CDR3 is 14 residues long. The ends lost 1 base at V and 7 bases at J; junction bases unmatched: 6. The DNA for the CDR3 is TGCAGTGCTAGAGGGACAGGGGGCGCGGGAGAGCAGTACTTC. This translates into CSARGTGGAGEQYF.

This clonotype has at least ten counts. The chain employs TRBV28 and TRBJ2-1; perhaps TRBD1 as D (5 bases). The V gene's germline CDR1 is MDHEN and CDR2 SYDVKM. Trimming left V 3 bases short and J 7 bases short, with 13 bases between. The CDR3 sequence is 14 residues long. In DNA form, the CDR3 reads TGTGCCAGCAGTTTTGGGCCAAAGGGGAATGAGCAGTTCTTC. Translating gives CASSFGPKGNEQFF.

The chain recombines TRBV28 with TRBJ2-1; maybe TRBD2 (5 bases). Germline values: CDR1 MDHEN, CDR2 SYDVKM. V lost 2 bases, J lost 3 bases, and 11 bases lay in between. The CDR3 covers 15 residues. The CDR3 is CASSLNGVGYNEQFF. DNA of the CDR3: TGTGCCAGCAGTTTAAACGGGGTAGGCTACAATGAGCAGTTCTTC.

The chain couples TRBV5-1 to TRBJ2-5; D is possibly TRBD1 (5 bases). Germline V gene data show CDR1 as SGHRS and CDR2 as YFSETQ. The CDR3 length is 13 residues. V was pared by 4 bases and J by 4 bases, with 11 bases between. The CDR3 bases are TGCGCCAGCAGCATGACAGTGGCAGAGACCCAGTACTTC. It encodes CASSMTVAETQYF.

This clonotype came up many times. The chain couples TRBV27 to TRBJ2-1; TRBD2 agrees at 10 bases. The ends lost 6 bases at V and 7 bases at J; junction bases unmatched: 12. CDR1 MNHEY and CDR2 SMNVEV come from the germline V gene (reference sequence). This CDR3 region has 16 residues. CDR3 amino acids: CASSLGASGRRNEQFF. Here the CDR3 DNA reads TGTGCCAGCAGCCTGGGAGCTAGCGGGAGAAGGAATGAGCAGTTCTTC.

The rearrangement joins TRBV6-1 to TRBJ2-5; 9 nucleotides agree with TRBD1. CDR3 size: 15 residues. Germline assignment: CDR1 MNHNS and CDR2 SASEGT. J was trimmed by 1 base and V by 6 bases; bases with no gene match: 6. The CDR3 DNA is TGTGCCAGCAGGGCCTGGGACAGGGCCCAAGAGACCCAGTACTTC. This codes for CASRAWDRAQETQYF.

This clonotype was seen a few times. The chain uses TRBV29-1 and TRBJ1-2, with 7 bases matching TRBD1. Germline lookup yields CDR1 SQVTM and CDR2 ANQGSEA. This CDR3 has 14 residues. The junction had 5 bases not matched to a gene; V was cut back by 1 base and J by 3 bases. CDR3 protein: CSVEGTGVYYGYTF. CDR3 nucleotides: TGCAGCGTTGAAGGAACAGGGGTCTACTATGGCTACACCTTC.

CDR3 residues: CATSRGQETQYF. In DNA form, the CDR3 reads TGTGCCACCAGCAGAGGCCAAGAGACCCAGTACTTC. This chain connects TRBV15 to TRBJ2-5; D remains unclear. This CDR3 has 12 amino acids. Per the germline V gene, CDR1 is LNHNV and CDR2 is YYDKDF (reference sequence). V was shortened by 1 base and J by 1 base, with 1 base between the two germline ends.

The chain joins TRBV20-1 to TRBJ2-1; D could derive from TRBD1 or TRBD2 (5 bases each). CDR1 and CDR2 (germline): DFQATT, SNEGSKA (reference sequence). This CDR3 contains 14 residues. Trimming took 7 bases from V and 5 from J, leaving 18 bases between them. Here the CDR3 DNA reads TGCAGTGTCAGGGACGGGCCGTCCGACAATGAGCAGTTCTTC. As protein: CSVRDGPSDNEQFF.

The V and J genes are TRBV28 and TRBJ1-2; a possible D gene is TRBD1 (6 bases). The CDR3 covers 13 residues. V lost 3 bases, J lost 6 bases, and 11 bases lay in between. In germline, CDR1 is MDHEN, CDR2 SYDVKM. DNA for the CDR3: TGTGCCAGCAGTTTTAGGGGGGCTCATGGCTACACCTTC. Its protein product is CASSFRGAHGYTF.

This clonotype was recorded many times. This chain connects TRBV29-1 to TRBJ2-7; 8 bases are a match to TRBD1. The germline CDR1 and CDR2 sequences are SQVTM and ANQGSEA. The V gene end was trimmed by 1 base and the J gene end by 11 bases; junction bases not matched to a gene: 4. The CDR3 is made up of 11 amino acids. CDR3 DNA: TGCAGCGTTGAAGGGGACAGGACTAAGTACTTC. Encoded protein: CSVEGDRTKYF.

This clonotype has a handful of counts. The chain has TRBV5-1 and TRBJ2-1; TRBD2 matches 10 bases. The CDR3 runs to 15 residues. V dropped 0 bases and J dropped 9; count of bases not matched to a gene: 6. Germline-derived CDR1 and CDR2 are SGHRS and YFSETQ. CDR3 sequence reads: CASSLAASGSGEQFF. CDR3 sequence (DNA): TGCGCCAGCAGCTTGGCGGCTAGCGGGAGTGGTGAGCAGTTCTTC.

In this sample, this clonotype turned up a few times. The chain has TRBV4-1 and TRBJ2-1; 11 bases agree with TRBD2. Trimming at V came to 1 base and at J to 0 bases, leaving 14 bases not matched to a gene. The CDR3 sequence is 21 residues long. CDR1 is MGHRA, CDR2 YSYEKL, per germline. As DNA, the CDR3 is TGCGCCAGCAGCCAAGCTTTGACTAGCGGGACGACTTCTTCCTCCTACAATGAGCAGTTCTTC. Translated: CASSQALTSGTTSSSYNEQFF.

In its sample, this clonotype was seen a few times. This chain uses TRBV12-3 or TRBV12-4 with TRBJ2-3; a weak D match, TRBD2 (7 bases). Trimming cost V 7 bases and J 3 bases, with 20 bases left between them. This CDR3 is built from 16 residues. The CDR3 reads CASTFYGGRRTDTQYF. CDR3 sequence (DNA): TGTGCCAGCACTTTTTACGGGGGGCGTAGGACAGATACGCAGTATTTT.

This clonotype was picked up a small number of times. The rearrangement joins TRBV10-3 to TRBJ2-7; D is perhaps TRBD1 (6 bases). This CDR3 contains 17 residues. V was clipped by 4 bases and J by 2 bases, with 21 bases between them. CDR1 ENHRY and CDR2 SYGVKD come from the germline V gene. The CDR3 loop reads CAISGHREISSAYEQYF. CDR3 coding DNA: TGTGCCATCAGTGGACACAGGGAGATAAGTTCGGCCTACGAGCAGTACTTC.

This clonotype was seen more than once but under ten times. The chain has TRBV5-6 and TRBJ2-5, with D possibly matching TRBD2 (5 bases). This CDR3 region has 15 residues. The ends were cut back, 1 base at V and 5 bases at J, with 15 bases in the middle. Germline loops: CDR1 SGHDT, CDR2 YYEEEE. In DNA, the CDR3 is TGTGCCAGCAGCTTGTTCGTAAGGGAGATGGAGACCCAGTACTTC. Its protein is CASSLFVREMETQYF. Full variable domain (rest looked up from reference TRBV5-6 and TRBJ2-5): DAGVTQSPTHLIKTRGQQVTLRCSPKSGHDTVSWYQQALGQGPQFIFQYYEEEERQRGNFPDRFSGHQFPNYSSELNVNALLLGDSALYLCASSLFVREMETQYFGPGTRLLVL.

V gene TRBV5-1 combines with J gene TRBJ2-1; 10 positions match TRBD2. This CDR3 has 15 residues. Germline V gives CDR1 SGHRS, CDR2 YFSETQ. V gave up 1 base and J gave up 7 bases; unmatched junction bases: 5. The CDR3 coding sequence is TGCGCCAGCAGCTTGCGCCGACTAGCGGGTAATGAGCAGTTCTTC. The encoded protein is CASSLRRLAGNEQFF.

This clonotype was detected a few times. The chain is built from TRBV7-2 and TRBJ2-5; TRBD2 aligns across 9 bases. The CDR3 covers 15 residues. Looked up from germline, CDR1 is SGHTA and CDR2 is FQGNSA. V shed 5 bases and J 5 bases; nucleotides not matched to a gene: 9. The CDR3 sequence: CASSPRQAGGETQYF. As DNA, the CDR3 is TGTGCCAGCAGCCCTCGTCAAGCGGGAGGCGAGACCCAGTACTTC.

This clonotype was picked up a small number of times. V is TRBV29-1 and J is TRBJ2-1, with D hard to call. Germline lookup yields CDR1 SQVTM and CDR2 ANQGSEA. The CDR3 loop spans 11 amino acids. The ends were cut back, 3 bases at V and 4 bases at J, with 4 bases in the middle. The CDR3 region is CSVDRYNEQFF. CDR3 nucleotide sequence: TGCAGCGTTGACCGATACAATGAGCAGTTCTTC.

This chain links TRBV20-1 with TRBJ1-2; D unresolved. This CDR3 spans 13 amino acids. Germline CDR1 DFQATT, CDR2 SNEGSKA (reference sequence). Trimming took 3 bases from V and 4 from J, leaving 12 bases between them. CDR3 nucleotide sequence: TGCAGTGCTAGCCCGGAGGAGGGCTATGGCTACACCTTC. This translates into CSASPEEGYGYTF.